This TCR beta chain comes out of a study of identical twins. MiXCR was run by TCRdb on the 5' RACE reads, yielding one entry per CDR3 protein. The data show about 790,000 distinct CDR3 sequences, with about 20% seen just once and roughly 14% held by the top ten. Study-wide findings and caveats: The conclusions drew on cross-sectional statistical analysis instead of tracking the same donors. Within cord blood, abundant beta clonotypes carried fewer insertions, but memory repertoires showed no such trend.

This CDR3 is built from 12 residues. V was clipped by 3 bases and J by 2 bases, with 8 bases between them. Germline-derived CDR1 and CDR2 are DFQATT and SNEGSKA (reference sequence). This clonotype was detected many times. Its antigen is not known. The same data also went into a second study, on T cells expressing NK-cell markers. That source adds: Among eight sequenced donors, seven carried HCMV seropositivity while one was seronegative. These clonotypes also led the CD3+CD56-NKG2C+ fraction in a few donors.

The sequenced material came from PBMCs. The receptor was isolated from a woman aged 18-29 years in good health. The rearrangement joins TRBV20-1 to TRBJ2-7; D is uncertain. In nucleotides, the CDR3 is TGCAGTGCTAGTGACTTTACCTACGAGCAGTACTTC. This sequence encodes CSASDFTYEQYF.